Presented here are 10 T cell receptor beta chains from one specimen sequenced in a study of OX40 agonist ivuxolimab in advanced cancers. TCRdb's copy holds only in-frame clones and misses some; the assay was immunoSEQ multiplex PCR. The sample contains some 48,000 clones, over 60% of which appear only once. Sequences were derived from CD4+ or CD8+ T cells sorted from blood, sampled in a trial of the OX40 agonist ivuxolimab. The receptors originated from an adult with an advanced solid tumor such as melanoma, head and neck, liver or kidney cancer.

The rearrangement joins TRBV5-8 to TRBJ2-5, with D possibly TRBD1 on 5 matching bases. The germline CDR1 and CDR2 sequences are SGHTS and YDEGEE. CDR3 length equals 14 residues. The V end lost 1 base, the J end lost 2 bases, and 9 bases lay between the germline ends. This chain's CDR3 is CASSLRQWQETQYF. The CDR3, as DNA: TGTGCCAGCAGCTTGCGACAGTGGCAAGAGACCCAGTACTTC.

This clone was detected only a few times. The V call is TRBV28, the J call TRBJ2-1; no firm D call. Trimming took 4 bases from V and 5 from J, leaving 12 bases between them. This CDR3 contains 14 residues. Germline CDR1 and CDR2: MDHEN and SYDVKM. Here the CDR3 DNA reads TGTGCCAGCAGTTCGTTACCTACTAACAATGAGCAGTTCTTC. This gives the protein CASSSLPTNNEQFF. Using reference TRBV28 and TRBJ2-1 for the parts outside the CDR3, the full variable domain is DVKVTQSSRYLVKRTGEKVFLECVQDMDHENMFWYRQDPGLGLRLIYFSYDVKMKEKGDIPEGYSVSREKKERFSLILESASTNQTSMYLCASSSLPTNNEQFFGPGTRLTVL.

For the CDR3, the DNA is TGCGCCAGCAGTGACCAGAGCGGACAAAAGAACACCGGGGAGCTGTTTTTT. Residues: CASSDQSGQKNTGELFF. The chain carries TRBV10-1 and TRBJ2-2; perhaps D is TRBD1 or TRBD2 (5 bases each). Germline loops: CDR1 WNHNN, CDR2 SYGVQD (reference sequence). The CDR3 loop spans 17 amino acids. V was clipped by 3 bases and J by 1 base, with 15 bases between them.

This chain joins TRBV9 and TRBJ2-7; a possible D gene is TRBD2 (6 bases). The CDR3 runs to 14 residues. The germline gives CDR1 SGDLS, CDR2 YYNGEE. V was shortened by 1 base and J by 5 bases, with 13 bases between the two germline ends. The CDR3 reads CASSVRWEVHEQYF. In DNA, the CDR3 is TGTGCCAGCAGCGTAAGGTGGGAGGTCCACGAGCAGTACTTC.

The chain has TRBV29-1 and TRBJ1-2; 7 bases align to TRBD1. CDR1 is SQVTM and CDR2 is ANQGSEA in the germline V gene. The CDR3 consists of 15 residues. The trim removed 3 bases at V and 4 bases at J, leaving 11 bases unmatched. CDR3 sequence reads: CSVDGRQGVLYGYTF. CDR3 nucleotides: TGCAGCGTTGACGGTCGACAGGGAGTTCTCTATGGCTACACCTTC.

The chain employs TRBV27 and TRBJ1-2, with D possibly matching TRBD1 (5 bases). Looked up from germline, CDR1 is MNHEY and CDR2 is SMNVEV (reference sequence). V lost 1 base and J lost 6, with 9 bases in between. The CDR3 is 13 amino acids. CDR3 DNA: TGTGCCAGCAGTTTATGGGAGGGGAATGGCTACACCTTC. Its translation is CASSLWEGNGYTF.

Details on this clone: Other DNA sequences from this sample encode an identical CDR3 as well. V is TRBV20-1 and J is TRBJ2-5; perhaps D is TRBD1 or TRBD2 (5 bases each). The CDR3 extends over 11 amino acids. Germline lookup yields CDR1 DFQATT and CDR2 SNEGSKA (reference sequence). The CDR3 region has the DNA TGCAGCGGGGCAGTCCAAGAGACCCAGTACTTC. It is translated as CSGAVQETQYF.

V usage is TRBV5-4 and J usage is TRBJ2-3, with TRBD1 as a possible D gene (5 bases). CDR1 is SGHNT and CDR2 is YYREEE in the germline V gene (reference sequence). The CDR3 has 13 amino acids. The V and J ends lost 4 bases and 6 bases respectively, with 12 bases between them. The CDR3: CASSDGARDTQYF. The CDR3 nucleotides are TGTGCCAGCAGCGATGGGGCGCGGGATACGCAGTATTTT.

The chain uses TRBV11-2 and TRBJ1-1, with a possible D match to TRBD1 (5 bases). Trimming left V 1 base short and J 11 bases short, with 11 bases between. From germline, CDR1 is SGHAT and CDR2 FQNNGV. The CDR3 spans 12 residues. The CDR3 coding sequence is TGTGCCAGCAGCTTAGGGACACCCGAGGCTTTCTTT. Translated: CASSLGTPEAFF.

This clone was seen just once. This chain joins TRBV19 and TRBJ2-2; perhaps TRBD1 as D (6 bases). V dropped 3 bases and J dropped 5 bases, with 10 bases sitting between them. The CDR3 extends over 14 amino acids. Germline-derived CDR1 and CDR2 are LNHDA and SQIVND (reference sequence). This CDR3 reads CASSMQGWTGELFF. For the CDR3, the DNA is TGTGCCAGTAGTATGCAGGGGTGGACCGGGGAGCTGTTTTTT.